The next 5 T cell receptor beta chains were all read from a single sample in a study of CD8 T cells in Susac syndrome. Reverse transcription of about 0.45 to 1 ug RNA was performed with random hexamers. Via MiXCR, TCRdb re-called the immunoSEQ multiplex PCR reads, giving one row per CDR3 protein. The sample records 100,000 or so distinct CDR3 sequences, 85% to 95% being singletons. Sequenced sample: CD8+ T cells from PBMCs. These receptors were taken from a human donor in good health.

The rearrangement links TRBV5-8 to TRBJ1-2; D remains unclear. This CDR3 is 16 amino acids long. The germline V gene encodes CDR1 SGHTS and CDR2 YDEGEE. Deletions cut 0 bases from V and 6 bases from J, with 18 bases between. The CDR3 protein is CASSLDLSGSVDGYTF. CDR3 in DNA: TGTGCCAGCAGCTTGGATCTATCGGGGTCGGTTGATGGCTACACCTTC.

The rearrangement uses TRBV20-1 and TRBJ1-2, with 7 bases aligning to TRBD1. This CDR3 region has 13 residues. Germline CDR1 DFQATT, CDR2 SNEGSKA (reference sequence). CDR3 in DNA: TGCAAGACGCGGGACAGCGCTAACTATGGCTACACCTTC. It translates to CKTRDSANYGYTF.

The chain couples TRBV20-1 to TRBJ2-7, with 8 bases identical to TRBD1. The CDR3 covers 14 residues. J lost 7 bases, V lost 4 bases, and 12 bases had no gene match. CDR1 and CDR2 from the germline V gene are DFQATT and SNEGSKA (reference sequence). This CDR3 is CSAMTGTGAREQYF. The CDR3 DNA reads TGCAGTGCTATGACCGGGACAGGTGCTAGAGAGCAGTACTTC.

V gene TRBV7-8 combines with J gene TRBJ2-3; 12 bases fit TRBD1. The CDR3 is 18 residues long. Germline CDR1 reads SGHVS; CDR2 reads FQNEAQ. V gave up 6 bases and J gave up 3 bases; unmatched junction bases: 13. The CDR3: CASSSRDRGRMVTDTQYF. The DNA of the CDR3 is TGTGCCAGCAGTTCCCGGGACAGGGGGCGAATGGTGACAGATACGCAGTATTTT.

CDR3 nucleotides: TGCGCCAGCAGCCAAGGAGCCAGAGAGCGGAACTATGGCTACACCTTC. Residues: CASSQGARERNYGYTF. This chain connects TRBV4-3 to TRBJ1-2; no reliable D call. This CDR3 is built from 16 residues. Between the trimmed V and J ends, which lost 1 base and 2 bases, there was a span of 14 bases. Germline V gene lookup returns CDR1 LGHNA and CDR2 YSLEER.